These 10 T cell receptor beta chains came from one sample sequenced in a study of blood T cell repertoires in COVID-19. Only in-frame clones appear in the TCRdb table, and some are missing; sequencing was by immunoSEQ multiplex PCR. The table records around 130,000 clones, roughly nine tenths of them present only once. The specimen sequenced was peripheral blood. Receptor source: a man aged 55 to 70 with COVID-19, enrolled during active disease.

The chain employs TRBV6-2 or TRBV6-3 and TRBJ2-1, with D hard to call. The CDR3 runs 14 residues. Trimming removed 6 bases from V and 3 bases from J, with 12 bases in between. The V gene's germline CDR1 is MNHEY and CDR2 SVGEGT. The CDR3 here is CASSTPRGYNEQFF. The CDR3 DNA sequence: TGTGCCAGCAGCACCCCTCGAGGCTACAATGAGCAGTTCTTC.

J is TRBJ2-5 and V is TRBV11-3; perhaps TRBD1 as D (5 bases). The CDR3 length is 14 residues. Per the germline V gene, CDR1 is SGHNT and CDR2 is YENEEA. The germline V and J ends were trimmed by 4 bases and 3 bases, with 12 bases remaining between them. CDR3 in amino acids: CASSSPQGKETQYF. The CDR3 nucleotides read TGTGCCAGCAGCTCCCCCCAGGGTAAAGAGACCCAGTACTTC.

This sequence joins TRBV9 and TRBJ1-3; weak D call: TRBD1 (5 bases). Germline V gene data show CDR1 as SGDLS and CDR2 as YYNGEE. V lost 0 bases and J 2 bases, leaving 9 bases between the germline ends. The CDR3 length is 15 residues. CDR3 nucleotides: TGTGCCAGCAGCGTAGAGGGGAGGGCTGGAAACACCATATATTTT. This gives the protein CASSVEGRAGNTIYF.

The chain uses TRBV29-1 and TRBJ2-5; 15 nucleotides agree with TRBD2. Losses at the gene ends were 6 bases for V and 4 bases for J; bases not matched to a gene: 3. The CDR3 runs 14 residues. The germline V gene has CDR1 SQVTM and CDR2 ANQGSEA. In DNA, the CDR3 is TGCAGCGTCGCGGGACTAGCGGGAGGAGAGACCCAGTACTTC. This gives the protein CSVAGLAGGETQYF.

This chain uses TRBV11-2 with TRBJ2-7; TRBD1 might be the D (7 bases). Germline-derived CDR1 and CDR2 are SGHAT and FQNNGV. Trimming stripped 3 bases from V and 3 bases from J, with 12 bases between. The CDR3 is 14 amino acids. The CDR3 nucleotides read TGTGCCAGCAGCTTTGGAGGGGGCGGCTACGAGCAGTACTTC. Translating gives CASSFGGGGYEQYF. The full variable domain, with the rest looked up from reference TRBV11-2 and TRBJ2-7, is EAGVAQSPRYKIIEKRQSVAFWCNPISGHATLYWYQQILGQGPKLLIQFQNNGVVDDSQLPKDRFSAERLKGVDSTLKIQPAKLEDSAVYLCASSFGGGGYEQYFGPGTRLTVT.

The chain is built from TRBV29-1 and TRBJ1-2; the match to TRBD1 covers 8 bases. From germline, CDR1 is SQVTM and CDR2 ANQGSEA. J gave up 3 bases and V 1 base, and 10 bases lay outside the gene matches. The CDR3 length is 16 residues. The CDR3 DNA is TGCAGCGTTGAAGCCCAACAGGGGGGTTTCGACTATGGCTACACCTTC. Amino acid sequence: CSVEAQQGGFDYGYTF.

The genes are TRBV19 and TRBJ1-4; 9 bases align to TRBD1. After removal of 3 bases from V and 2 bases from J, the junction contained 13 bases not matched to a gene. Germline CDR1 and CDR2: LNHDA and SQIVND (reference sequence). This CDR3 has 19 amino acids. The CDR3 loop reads CASSILWPGQGTTNEKLFF. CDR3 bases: TGTGCCAGTAGTATTCTGTGGCCGGGACAGGGTACCACTAATGAAAAACTGTTTTTT.

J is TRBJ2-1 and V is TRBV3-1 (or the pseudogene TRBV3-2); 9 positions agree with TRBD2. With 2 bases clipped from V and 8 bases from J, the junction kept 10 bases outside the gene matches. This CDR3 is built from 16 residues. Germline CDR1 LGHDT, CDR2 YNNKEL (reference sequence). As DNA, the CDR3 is TGTGCCAGCAGCCAAAATTCCGGGACTAGCCTTGATGAGCAGTTCTTC. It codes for CASSQNSGTSLDEQFF.

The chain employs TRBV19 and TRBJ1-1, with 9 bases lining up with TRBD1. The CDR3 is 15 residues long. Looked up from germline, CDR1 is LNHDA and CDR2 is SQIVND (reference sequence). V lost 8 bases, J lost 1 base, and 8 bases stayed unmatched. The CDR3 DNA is TGTGCCAGTTCAGACAGGGGGGCTCCGAACACTGAAGCTTTCTTT. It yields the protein CASSDRGAPNTEAFF.

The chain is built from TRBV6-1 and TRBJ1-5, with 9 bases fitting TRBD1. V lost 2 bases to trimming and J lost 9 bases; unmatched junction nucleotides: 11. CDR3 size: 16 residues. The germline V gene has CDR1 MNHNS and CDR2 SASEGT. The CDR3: CASSETPGQGLWPQHF. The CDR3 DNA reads TGTGCCAGCAGTGAAACCCCGGGACAGGGTCTTTGGCCCCAGCATTTT.